This passage covers 8 T cell receptor beta chains from one sample sequenced in a study of T cells expressing NK-cell markers. Following a re-call of the 5' RACE reads, TCRdb has one entry per CDR3 protein and lacks DNA. The sample data list roughly 280,000 distinct CDR3 sequences. The sequencing sample was made of blood T cells: a sorted CD56 or NKG2C T cell subset, CD4+ or CD8+ T cells, or bulk PBMC T cells (not recorded which). These receptors all come from a man between 18 and 29 years old in good health.

The rearrangement uses TRBV6-5 and TRBJ1-2; the D call of TRBD1 rests on TCRdb alone, since no DNA is present to check it. Germline CDR1 is MNHEY and CDR2 is SVGAGI. This CDR3 has 13 residues. The CDR3 loop is CASSYAQGYGYTF.

The CDR3 loop is CASSMPRGYTF. This chain links TRBV12-3 or TRBV12-4 with TRBJ1-2. This CDR3 comprises 11 residues.

CDR3 amino acids: CSAFGPPVQETQYF. V gene TRBV20-1 combines with J gene TRBJ2-5; TCRdb names TRBD1, which stays unverified in the absence of DNA. The germline gives CDR1 DFQATT, CDR2 SNEGSKA (reference sequence). The CDR3 totals 14 residues.

The chain recombines TRBV11-3 with TRBJ2-7; TCRdb selects TRBD1, and the lack of DNA leaves this call unchecked. CDR3 length: 14 residues. Per the germline V gene, CDR1 is SGHNT and CDR2 is YENEEA. CDR3 region: CASSRADSSYEQYF. Full variable domain (missing parts from reference TRBV11-3 and TRBJ2-7): EAGVVQSPRYKIIEKKQPVAFWCNPISGHNTLYWYLQNLGQGPELLIRYENEEAVDDSQLPKDRFSAERLKGVDSTLKIQPAELGDSAVYLCASSRADSSYEQYFGPGTRLTVT.

The genes are TRBV7-3 and TRBJ2-1; TCRdb's D call, TRBD2, is unchecked because there is no DNA. The CDR3 sequence is 18 residues long. CDR1 and CDR2 (germline): SGHTA, FQGTGA. This chain's CDR3 is CASSLTSGSTISYNEQFF.

V is TRBV3-1 and J is TRBJ1-6; the D call of TRBD1 rests on TCRdb alone, since no DNA is present to check it. Per germline, CDR1 LGHDT and CDR2 YNNKEL (reference sequence). This CDR3 spans 17 amino acids. The CDR3 protein is CASSQKGGTGAGSPLHF.

J is TRBJ2-3 and V is TRBV6-1; TCRdb designates TRBD1, a call that cannot be tested without DNA. In germline, CDR1 is MNHNS, CDR2 SASEGT. The CDR3 has 14 amino acids. Here the CDR3 reads CASRKRRGEDTQYF.

The V gene is TRBV7-2, the J gene TRBJ2-7. Germline V gene sequence: CDR1 SGHTA, CDR2 FQGNSA. The CDR3 has 12 amino acids. CDR3 loop: CASSQTSYEQYF. Using reference TRBV7-2 and TRBJ2-7 for the parts outside the CDR3, the full variable domain is GAGVSQSPSNKVTEKGKDVELRCDPISGHTALYWYRQSLGQGLEFLIYFQGNSAPDKSGLPSDRFSAERTGGSVSTLTIQRTQQEDSAVYLCASSQTSYEQYFGPGTRLTVT.